The entry below gives a single TCR beta chain sequence along with its context. The sample comes from a study of T cell responses to AZD1222 COVID-19 vaccine. From germline, CDR1 is PRHDT and CDR2 FYEKMQ (reference sequence). The CDR3 spans 14 residues. V was pared by 5 bases and J by 2 bases, with 13 bases between. TCRdb's copy holds only in-frame clones and misses some; the assay was immunoSEQ multiplex PCR. The data hold about 130,000 clones, with 90% to 95% observed a single time. This specimen consisted of peripheral blood, obtained on day 0 of AZD1222 vaccination. The chain recombines TRBV13 with TRBJ2-7; tentatively, D is TRBD1 or TRBD2 (5 bases each). The TCR comes from an adult in good health. The CDR3 nucleotides are TGTGCCAGCAGCATGACCGGGACGACCTACGAGCAGTACTTC. This codes for CASSMTGTTYEQYF.